The next 8 T cell receptor beta chains were all read from a single sample in a study of cytomegalovirus exposure and HLA in healthy donors. PCR employed 60 Vbeta and 13 Jbeta primers. Clones were read by immunoSEQ multiplex PCR, and TCRdb kept only the in-frame ones, dropping some. The profile shows roughly 180,000 clones, about 80% of them singletons. The sequenced sample was PBMCs. The origin of the receptors is a man between 25 and 39 years old in good health and CMV-seropositive.

This clone was recorded a few times. This rearrangement joins TRBV6-1 to TRBJ2-3; D call uncertain. Germline V lookup: CDR1 MNHNS, CDR2 SASEGT. This CDR3 spans 14 amino acids. Trimming stripped 7 bases from V and 2 bases from J, with 13 bases between. CDR3 in DNA: TGTGCCAGCACTCCCCAGGCTGCCACAGATACGCAGTATTTT. It is translated as CASTPQAATDTQYF.

The J gene is TRBJ2-5, the V gene TRBV4-2; 7 bases agree with TRBD2. V dropped 3 bases and J dropped 6; count of bases not matched to a gene: 4. Looked up from germline, CDR1 is LGHNA and CDR2 is YNFKEQ. The CDR3 length is 13 residues. DNA for the CDR3: TGTGCCAGCAGCCAGGGGGGGAGTAAGACCCAGTACTTC. Residues: CASSQGGSKTQYF.

The chain carries TRBV5-6 and TRBJ2-7, with 11 bases aligning to TRBD2. The germline V gene encodes CDR1 SGHDT and CDR2 YYEEEE. The CDR3 runs 18 residues. After removal of 0 bases from V and 3 bases from J, the junction contained 11 bases not matched to a gene. CDR3 sequence reads: CASSLASFIAGGFYEQYF. In nucleotides, the CDR3 is TGTGCCAGCAGCTTGGCCTCATTTATAGCGGGAGGGTTCTACGAGCAGTACTTC.

The chain is built from TRBV18 and TRBJ2-5; TRBD1 matches 8 bases. This CDR3 has 15 residues. CDR1 KGHSH and CDR2 LQKENI come from the germline V gene. J lost 4 bases, V lost 3 bases, and 7 bases had no gene match. CDR3: CASSPRTGQGETQYF. CDR3 sequence (DNA): TGTGCCAGCTCACCCCGGACCGGACAGGGAGAGACCCAGTACTTC.

The rearrangement links TRBV27 to TRBJ2-7, with D perhaps matching TRBD2 (5 bases). V shed 6 bases and J shed 1 base, with 10 bases lying between them. In germline, CDR1 is MNHEY, CDR2 SMNVEV (reference sequence). The CDR3 length is 13 residues. The CDR3 sequence: CASRSGRSYEQYF. Written as DNA, the CDR3 is TGTGCCAGCAGGTCGGGGAGATCCTACGAGCAGTACTTC.

J is TRBJ1-4 and V is TRBV6-1; 8 bases agree with TRBD1. This CDR3 is 15 amino acids long. Germline loops: CDR1 MNHNS, CDR2 SASEGT. V lost 6 bases, J lost 5 bases, and 8 bases stayed unmatched. The CDR3 loop is CASSPDRGPNEKLFF. Here the CDR3 DNA reads TGTGCCAGCAGCCCTGACAGGGGACCGAATGAAAAACTGTTTTTT.

The genes are TRBV27 and TRBJ2-1; 9 nucleotides line up with TRBD2. Germline CDR1 reads MNHEY; CDR2 reads SMNVEV (reference sequence). The V and J ends lost 2 bases and 4 bases, in that order; junction bases with no gene match: 6. The CDR3 loop spans 16 amino acids. In DNA, the CDR3 is TGTGCCAGCAGTTTAGCGGCGGGAGGGGCTTACAATGAGCAGTTCTTC. This translates into CASSLAAGGAYNEQFF.

The chain uses TRBV4-1 and TRBJ2-7; a weak D match, TRBD1 (6 bases). The CDR3 contains 15 residues. The ends were cut back, 0 bases at V and 2 bases at J, with 11 bases in the middle. CDR1 and CDR2 (germline): MGHRA, YSYEKL. CDR3 nucleotide sequence: TGCGCCAGCAGCCAAGAGGGAAAGGGGGCCTACGAGCAGTACTTC. Its translation: CASSQEGKGAYEQYF.